The T cell receptor (beta chain) described here comes from a study of cytomegalovirus exposure and HLA in healthy donors. Repertoires were generated with immunoSEQ multiplex PCR, while TCRdb's copy carries only in-frame clones and drops some. The data contain 120,000 to 150,000 clones, about 89% of them singletons. CDR1 and CDR2 (germline): KGHSH, LQKENI. The CDR3 extends over 14 amino acids. V lost 2 bases, J lost 3 bases, and 11 bases lay in between. As regards this clone: Its target is not known.

Overall study findings and caveats: Most TCR sequences showed up rarely, but some public TCRs showed up in many donors. Subsequent analysis revealed that first-cohort TCR clusters tended to co-occur in the 130 or so validation repertoires. It was reportedly the case that the classifier diagnosed cytomegalovirus status with high specificity and sensitivity. The investigators catalogued 150 to 200 TCR beta chains as cytomegalovirus-associated.

Sequenced: PBMCs. The chain combines TRBV18 with TRBJ2-7; TRBD2 is a possible D gene (5 bases). This clonotype was obtained from a woman between 18 and 30 years old in good health and CMV-seropositive. CDR3 coding DNA: TGTGCCAGCTCACCAGAGAGGGTTGGCTACGAGCAGTACTTC. It yields the protein CASSPERVGYEQYF. The full variable domain, rest sourced from reference TRBV18 and TRBJ2-7, is NAGVMQNPRHLVRRRGQEARLRCSPMKGHSHVYWYRQLPEEGLKFMVYLQKENIIDESGMPKERFSAEFPKEGPSILRIQQVVRGDSAAYFCASSPERVGYEQYFGPGTRLTVT.